This entry lists 32 T cell receptor beta chains sequenced from one sample in a study of Graves' ophthalmopathy and Graves' hyperthyroidism. Researchers took RNA transcripts and amplified TCR beta CDR3 regions from them. An opening RT-PCR round employed HTBI primers and preceded a second-round multiplex PCR. TCRdb reprocessed the multiplex PCR reads via MiXCR and lists one record per CDR3 protein. The sample includes hundreds of thousands of distinct CDR3 sequences, approximately 42% of them seen just once. Sequencing was performed on peripheral blood. All receptors come from an adult man with Graves' ophthalmopathy.

This clonotype was counted once. This chain links TRBV12-3 or TRBV12-4 with TRBJ2-2; 12 bases agree with TRBD2. V lost 4 bases and J lost 5; bases outside the gene matches: 2. This CDR3 contains 15 residues. The CDR3 protein is CASSSGTSGTGELFF. In DNA, the CDR3 is TGTGCCAGCAGTTCAGGGACTAGCGGGACCGGGGAGCTGTTTTTT.

The chain combines TRBV20-1 with TRBJ2-6, with D perhaps assigned TRBD1 or TRBD2 (6 bases each). Germline CDR1 DFQATT, CDR2 SNEGSKA (reference sequence). V lost 5 bases, J lost 3 bases, and 17 bases lay in between. This CDR3 spans 16 amino acids. CDR3 protein: CSALQLGGLGANVLTF. CDR3 DNA: TGCAGTGCTCTCCAACTTGGGGGGCTTGGGGCCAACGTCCTGACTTTC.

This clonotype was detected many times. The chain uses TRBV10-2 and TRBJ1-2; 8 bases line up with TRBD1. The germline V gene encodes CDR1 WSHSY and CDR2 SAAADI. The trim removed 7 bases at V and 3 bases at J, leaving 7 bases unmatched. The CDR3 is 14 residues long. CDR3: CASMDRADDYGYTF. CDR3 DNA sequence: TGCGCCAGCATGGACAGGGCCGATGACTATGGCTACACCTTC.

This clonotype has more than one count but fewer than ten. Relative to the germline gene, one junction end is altered; a read error may explain this. This chain uses TRBV20-1 with TRBJ1-4, with D tentatively TRBD1 (5 bases). CDR1 is DFQATT, CDR2 SNEGSKA, per germline (reference sequence). The CDR3 loop spans 14 amino acids. The DNA of the CDR3 is TGCAGTGCCAGAGGTAGCAGGGACGGTGGAAAACTGTTTTTT. Amino acids: CSARGSRDGGKLFF.

The rearrangement joins TRBV11-2 to TRBJ1-4; the D gene is possibly TRBD1 (6 bases). This CDR3 contains 14 residues. Germline CDR1 and CDR2: SGHAT and FQNNGV. V was trimmed by 5 bases and J by 9 bases, leaving 16 bases between them. The CDR3 nucleotides are TGTGCCAGCAGCCTGGACAGCTCTCTCCAAAAACTGTTTTTT. This encodes CASSLDSSLQKLFF.

This clonotype was detected many times. The chain carries TRBV11-2 and TRBJ2-7; D unresolved. V gave up 1 base and J gave up 4 bases, with 8 bases separating them. Germline assignment: CDR1 SGHAT and CDR2 FQNNGV. The CDR3 sequence is 13 residues long. CDR3 loop: CASSLGSRYEQYF. DNA of the CDR3: TGTGCCAGCAGCTTAGGATCCAGGTACGAGCAGTACTTC.

The genes are TRBV20-1 and TRBJ1-5; 10 bases match TRBD1. V shed 5 bases and J 4 bases; nucleotides not matched to a gene: 5. The CDR3 contains 14 residues. Germline assignment: CDR1 DFQATT and CDR2 SNEGSKA (reference sequence). The CDR3 region is CSALRGQGNQPQHF. Here the CDR3 DNA reads TGCAGTGCTTTGCGGGGACAGGGGAATCAGCCCCAGCATTTT.

The rearrangement links TRBV12-3 or TRBV12-4 to TRBJ1-3, with 8 bases aligning to TRBD1. This CDR3 has 14 amino acids. The ends lost 6 bases at V and 2 bases at J; junction bases unmatched: 3. CDR3 DNA sequence: TGTGCCAGCAGAACACAGGGGGCTGGAAACACCATATATTTT. Translated, it gives CASRTQGAGNTIYF.

This clonotype was counted only a few times. V gene TRBV2 combines with J gene TRBJ1-5; D ambiguous. This CDR3 has 14 amino acids. In germline, CDR1 is SNHLY, CDR2 FYNNEI. Between the trimmed V and J ends, which lost 6 bases and 10 bases, there was a span of 19 bases. CDR3 residues: CASSDRTAVGPQHF. The CDR3 nucleotides read TGTGCCAGCAGCGACCGGACGGCGGTGGGACCCCAGCATTTT.

This clonotype was detected only a few times. V and J are TRBV15 and TRBJ1-2; D is undetermined. Trimming stripped 0 bases from V and 3 bases from J, with 11 bases between. Germline V lookup: CDR1 LNHNV, CDR2 YYDKDF (reference sequence). This CDR3 comprises 15 residues. The CDR3 is CATSREAPAYYGYTF. The CDR3 DNA is TGTGCCACCAGCAGAGAAGCCCCCGCTTACTATGGCTACACCTTC.

The gene calls are TRBV24-1 and TRBJ1-2; a possible D gene is TRBD1 (6 bases). V lost 0 bases and J 8 bases, leaving 12 bases between the germline ends. The CDR3 loop spans 14 amino acids. From germline, CDR1 is KGHDR and CDR2 SFDVKD. CDR3 loop: CATSDLLQGGGYTF. CDR3 in DNA: TGTGCCACCAGTGATTTGTTACAGGGAGGAGGCTACACCTTC.

Remarks on this clonotype: A read error may account for a junction end that differs from germline. The chain links TRBV5-4 to TRBJ1-1; D remains ambiguous. Per germline, CDR1 SGHNT and CDR2 YYREEE (reference sequence). This CDR3 is built from 13 residues. DNA of the CDR3: TGTACCAGCAGCTTCTTAACCGTCAGTCCAGCTTTCTTT. Translation: CTSSFLTVSPAFF.

The table lists this clonotype with a few counts. The chain carries TRBV24-1 and TRBJ1-5; 7 bases are a match to TRBD1. The V gene's germline CDR1 is KGHDR and CDR2 SFDVKD. V was pared by 10 bases and J by 5 bases, with 7 bases of the junction left unmatched. The CDR3 contains 13 residues. This chain's CDR3 is CATADRSDQPQHF. CDR3 DNA sequence: TGTGCCACTGCGGACAGGTCGGATCAGCCCCAGCATTTT.

The J gene is TRBJ2-5, the V gene TRBV11-1, with TRBD1 matching over 7 bases. The ends lost 2 bases at V and 2 bases at J; junction bases unmatched: 5. Germline V gene data show CDR1 as SGHAT and CDR2 as FQDESV (reference sequence). The CDR3 has 15 residues. The CDR3: CASSLNWGQQETQYF. CDR3 bases: TGTGCCAGCAGCTTAAACTGGGGACAGCAAGAGACCCAGTACTTC.

The table lists this clonotype with many counts. The chain employs TRBV10-2 and TRBJ2-5; the D gene is possibly TRBD2 (6 bases). CDR1 and CDR2 (germline): WSHSY, SAAADI. Between the trimmed V and J ends, which lost 5 bases and 6 bases, there was a span of 16 bases. The CDR3 extends over 14 amino acids. CDR3 in DNA: TGCGCCAGCAGTTCCTGGTCAGGGACTCAGACCCAGTACTTC. Translation: CASSSWSGTQTQYF.

The chain is built from TRBV2 and TRBJ2-2; TRBD1 matches 11 bases. J was trimmed by 7 bases and V by 5 bases; bases with no gene match: 6. CDR1 is SNHLY, CDR2 FYNNEI, per germline. There are 15 residues in the CDR3. The chain's CDR3 is CASSPDRGRYGELFF. The CDR3 DNA follows: TGTGCCAGCAGTCCGGACAGGGGGCGATACGGGGAGCTGTTTTTT.

This clonotype was counted a single time. The CDR3 nucleotides read TGTGCCAGCAGCTGGGGGACAGAAGATAATTCACCCCTCCACTTT. It yields the protein CASSWGTEDNSPLHF. The chain recombines TRBV7-4 with TRBJ1-6, with 7 positions matching TRBD1. The junction had 5 bases not matched to a gene; V was cut back by 4 bases and J by 5 bases. CDR3 length: 15 amino acids. The germline CDR1 and CDR2 sequences are SGHVT and SQSDAQ.

This clonotype was seen more than once but under ten times. This chain uses TRBV20-1 with TRBJ2-7; unclear D gene. The CDR3 loop spans 13 amino acids. CDR1 DFQATT and CDR2 SNEGSKA come from the germline V gene (reference sequence). Trimming left V 0 bases short and J 3 bases short, with 9 bases between. The CDR3 DNA is TGCAGTGCTAGAGATGGGAAGGACTACGAGCAGTACTTC. Encoded protein: CSARDGKDYEQYF.

This clonotype was picked up one time. Germline is not matched at one junction end, which may reflect a read error. The chain couples TRBV7-2 to TRBJ2-2; TRBD2 matches at 11 bases. Germline V gives CDR1 SGHTA, CDR2 FQGNSA. The CDR3 is 17 residues long. This CDR3 is CASSPLAGGPRTGGLFF. CDR3 DNA: TGTGCCAGCAGCCCCCTAGCGGGAGGCCCGAGAACCGGGGGGCTGTTTTTT. Full variable domain (rest looked up from reference TRBV7-2 and TRBJ2-2): GAGVSQSPSNKVTEKGKDVELRCDPISGHTALYWYRQSLGQGLEFLIYFQGNSAPDKSGLPSDRFSAERTGGSVSTLTIQRTQQEDSAVYLCASSPLAGGPRTGGLFFGEGSRLTVL.

There are a few counts of this clonotype. This rearrangement joins TRBV2 to TRBJ1-1, with D perhaps matching TRBD1 (5 bases). CDR1 is SNHLY, CDR2 FYNNEI, per germline. The CDR3 totals 14 residues. V lost 7 bases and J 0 bases, leaving 12 bases between the germline ends. The CDR3 sequence is CASIGAGLNTEAFF. The CDR3 DNA reads TGTGCCAGCATTGGGGCGGGGCTGAACACTGAAGCTTTCTTT.

Details on this clonotype: At one end the junction does not follow the germline gene, possibly because of a read error. The V call is TRBV5-4, the J call TRBJ2-1, with unresolved D. CDR3 length: 14 amino acids. Per germline, CDR1 SGHNT and CDR2 YYREEE (reference sequence). The chain's CDR3 is CASSFQVPYNEQLF. As DNA, the CDR3 is TGTGCCAGCAGCTTCCAGGTTCCCTACAATGAGCAGCTCTTC.

As regards this clonotype: An end of the junction does not agree with germline; a read error may underlie this. The genes are TRBV10-3 and TRBJ1-5; D is ambiguous. The CDR3 has 15 amino acids. The germline gives CDR1 ENHRY, CDR2 SYGVKD. This CDR3 is CTISESRLGNQPQHF. CDR3 nucleotides: TGTACCATCAGTGAGTCAAGGTTAGGCAATCAGCCCCAGCATTTT.

The chain carries TRBV7-9 and TRBJ2-7; 8 bases agree with TRBD2. With the DNA end fitting TRBJ2-1 better, the J assignment may be wrong. This CDR3 contains 15 residues. CDR1 and CDR2 from the germline V gene are SEHNR and FQNEAQ (reference sequence). The CDR3: CASSFSLAGYNEQFF. DNA for the CDR3: TGTGCCAGCAGCTTCAGCCTAGCGGGCTACAATGAGCAGTTCTTC.

The chain links TRBV7-9 to TRBJ1-2; TRBD1 aligns across 9 bases. Losses at the gene ends were 5 bases for V and 4 bases for J; bases not matched to a gene: 14. The CDR3 covers 17 residues. Looked up from germline, CDR1 is SEHNR and CDR2 is FQNEAQ (reference sequence). In DNA, the CDR3 is TGTGCCAGCAGCCCCCCCCCGGGACAGGGCCTCTTCTATGGCTACACCTTC. This sequence encodes CASSPPPGQGLFYGYTF.

This clonotype was found a few times. The chain carries TRBV7-9 and TRBJ2-3; D gene ambiguous. V lost 5 bases to trimming and J lost 2 bases, with 17 bases between them. The CDR3 covers 16 residues. Per the germline V gene, CDR1 is SEHNR and CDR2 is FQNEAQ (reference sequence). The CDR3 nucleotides are TGTGCCAGCAGCCCTCTTATCCTAGGGAACACAGATACGCAGTATTTT. Translated: CASSPLILGNTDTQYF.

The table lists this clonotype with a count of one. This chain uses TRBV29-1 with TRBJ2-7; D is undetermined. V lost 4 bases, J lost 3 bases, and 10 bases lay in between. CDR1 and CDR2 (germline): SQVTM, ANQGSEA. This CDR3 is 12 amino acids long. The CDR3 sequence is CSVAGDCYEQYF. The CDR3 DNA reads as TGCAGCGTTGCTGGGGATTGCTACGAGCAGTACTTC.

This clonotype was counted between two and nine times. The chain combines TRBV20-1 with TRBJ1-2; TRBD1 might be the D (5 bases). The CDR3 consists of 13 residues. The V gene's germline CDR1 is DFQATT and CDR2 SNEGSKA (reference sequence). V gave up 5 bases and J gave up 11 bases, with 21 bases separating them. The CDR3 spells CSAVRGAGMGYTF. The CDR3, as DNA: TGCAGTGCTGTCCGCGGGGCAGGGATGGGATACACCTTC.

This clonotype appeared a single time. The chain couples TRBV10-2 to TRBJ1-1; D unresolved. Germline V CDR1 and CDR2: WSHSY, SAAADI. The V end was cut by 0 bases, the J end by 4 bases, with 6 bases between. There are 13 residues in the CDR3. CDR3 coding DNA: TGCGCCAGCAGTGAGTCCTGGGGCACTGAAGCTTTCTTT. Encoded protein: CASSESWGTEAFF.

About this clonotype: One end of the junction varies from germline; a read error may be responsible. This chain joins TRBV12-3 or TRBV12-4 and TRBJ1-1; maybe TRBD1 (6 bases). This CDR3 has 13 residues. DNA for the CDR3: TGTGCCAGCGCTTCGGACAGTGGGGTCCTGATCCTTTTT. It translates to CASASDSGVLILF.

This chain uses TRBV5-8 with TRBJ1-2, with 7 bases aligning to TRBD1. V dropped 3 bases and J dropped 4; count of bases not matched to a gene: 9. The CDR3 is made up of 15 amino acids. Germline lookup yields CDR1 SGHTS and CDR2 YDEGEE. The CDR3 loop is CASSSPLQGIYGYTF. Written as DNA, the CDR3 is TGTGCCAGCAGCTCTCCGCTACAGGGGATCTATGGCTACACCTTC.

CDR3 nucleotides: TGTGCCTGGACTCACGGGACAGCCCGGGGCGAGCAGTACTTC. It specifies CAWTHGTARGEQYF. The V call is TRBV30, the J call TRBJ2-7; 7 bases fit TRBD1. With V trimmed by 4 bases and J by 6 bases, 12 bases remained unmatched. From germline, CDR1 is GTSNPN and CDR2 SVGIG (reference sequence). The CDR3 has 14 amino acids.

V is TRBV29-1 and J is TRBJ2-5; D perhaps matches TRBD1 (8 bases). Per germline, CDR1 SQVTM and CDR2 ANQGSEA. Trimming pared 4 bases from V and 5 bases from J, leaving 11 bases between. The length of the CDR3 is 12 residues. CDR3 region: CSVVQGGETQYF. CDR3 bases: TGCAGCGTTGTACAGGGGGGGGAGACCCAGTACTTC. The full variable domain, with the rest looked up from reference TRBV29-1 and TRBJ2-5, is SAVISQKPSRDICQRGTSLTIQCQVDSQVTMMFWYRQQPGQSLTLIATANQGSEATYESGFVIDKFPISRPNLTFSTLTVSNMSPEDSSIYLCSVVQGGETQYFGPGTRLLVL.